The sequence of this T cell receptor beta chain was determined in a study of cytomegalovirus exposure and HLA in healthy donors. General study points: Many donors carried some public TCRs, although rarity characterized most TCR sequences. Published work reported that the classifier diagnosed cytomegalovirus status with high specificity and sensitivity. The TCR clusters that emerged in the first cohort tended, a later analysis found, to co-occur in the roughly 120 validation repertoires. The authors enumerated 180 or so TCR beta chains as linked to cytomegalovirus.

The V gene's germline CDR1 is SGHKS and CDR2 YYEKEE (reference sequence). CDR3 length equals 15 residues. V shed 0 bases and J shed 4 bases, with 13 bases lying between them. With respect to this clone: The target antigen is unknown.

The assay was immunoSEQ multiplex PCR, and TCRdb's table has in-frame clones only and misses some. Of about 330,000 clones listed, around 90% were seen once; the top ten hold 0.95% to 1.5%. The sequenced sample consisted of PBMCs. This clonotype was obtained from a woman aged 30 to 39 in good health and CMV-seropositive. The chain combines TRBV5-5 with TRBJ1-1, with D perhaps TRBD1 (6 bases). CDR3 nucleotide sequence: TGTGCCAGCAGCTTGGTGGGGGGCGCGTTCACTGAAGCTTTCTTT. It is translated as CASSLVGGAFTEAFF.